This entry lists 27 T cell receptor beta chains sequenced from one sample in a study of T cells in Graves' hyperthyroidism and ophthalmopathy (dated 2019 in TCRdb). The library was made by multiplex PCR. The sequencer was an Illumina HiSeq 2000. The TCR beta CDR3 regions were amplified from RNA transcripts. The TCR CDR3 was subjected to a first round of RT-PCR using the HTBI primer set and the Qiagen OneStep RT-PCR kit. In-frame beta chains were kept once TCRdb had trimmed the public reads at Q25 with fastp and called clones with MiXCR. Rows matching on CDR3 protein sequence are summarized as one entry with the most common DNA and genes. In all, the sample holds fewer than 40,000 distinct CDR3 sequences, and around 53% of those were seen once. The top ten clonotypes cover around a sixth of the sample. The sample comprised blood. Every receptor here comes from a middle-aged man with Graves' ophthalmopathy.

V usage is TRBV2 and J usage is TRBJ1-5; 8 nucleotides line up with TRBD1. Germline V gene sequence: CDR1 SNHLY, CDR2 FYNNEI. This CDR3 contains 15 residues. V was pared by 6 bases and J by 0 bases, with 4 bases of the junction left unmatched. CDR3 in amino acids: CASSTGGYSNQPQHF. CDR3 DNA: TGTGCCAGCAGCACAGGGGGGTATAGCAATCAGCCCCAGCATTTT. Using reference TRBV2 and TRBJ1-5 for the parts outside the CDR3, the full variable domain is EPEVTQTPSHQVTQMGQEVILRCVPISNHLYFYWYRQILGQKVEFLVSFYNNEISEKSEIFDDQFSVERPDGSNFTLKIRSTKLEDSAMYFCASSTGGYSNQPQHFGDGTRLSIL.

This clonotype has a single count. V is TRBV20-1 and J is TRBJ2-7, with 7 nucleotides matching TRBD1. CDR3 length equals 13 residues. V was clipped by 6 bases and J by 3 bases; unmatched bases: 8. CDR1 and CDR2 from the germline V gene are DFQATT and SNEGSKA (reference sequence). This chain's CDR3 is CSARPGTVYEQYF. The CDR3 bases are TGCAGTGCCCGTCCGGGGACAGTCTACGAGCAGTACTTC.

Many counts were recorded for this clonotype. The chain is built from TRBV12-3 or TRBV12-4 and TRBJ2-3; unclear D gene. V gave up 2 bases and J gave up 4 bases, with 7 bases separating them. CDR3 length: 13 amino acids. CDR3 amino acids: CASSLRRPDTQYF. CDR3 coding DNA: TGTGCCAGCAGTTTAAGGCGTCCAGATACGCAGTATTTT.

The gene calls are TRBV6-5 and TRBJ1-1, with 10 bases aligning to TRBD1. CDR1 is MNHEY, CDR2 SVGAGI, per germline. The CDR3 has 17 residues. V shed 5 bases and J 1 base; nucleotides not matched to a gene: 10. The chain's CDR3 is CASSKDPWDRGNTEAFF. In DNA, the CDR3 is TGTGCCAGCAGTAAGGACCCGTGGGACAGGGGGAACACTGAAGCTTTCTTT.

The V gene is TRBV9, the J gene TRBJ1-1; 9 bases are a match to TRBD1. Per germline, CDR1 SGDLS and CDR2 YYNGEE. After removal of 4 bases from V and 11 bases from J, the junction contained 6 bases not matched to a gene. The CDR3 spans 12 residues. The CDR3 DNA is TGTGCCAGCAGCACGACAGGGGGGGACGCTTTCTTT. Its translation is CASSTTGGDAFF.

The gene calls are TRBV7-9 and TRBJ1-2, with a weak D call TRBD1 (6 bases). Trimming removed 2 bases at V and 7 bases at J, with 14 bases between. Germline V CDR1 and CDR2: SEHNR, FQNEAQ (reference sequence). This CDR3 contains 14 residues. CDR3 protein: CASSLPGGLGGYTF. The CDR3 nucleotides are TGTGCCAGCAGCTTACCGGGGGGGCTAGGTGGCTACACCTTC.

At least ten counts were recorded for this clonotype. The CDR3 DNA is TGTGCCAGCACCCCAGGGGGACATGAAGCTTTCTTT. Translated: CASTPGGHEAFF. The J gene is TRBJ1-1, the V gene TRBV4-2; TRBD1 matches 7 bases. The CDR3 sequence is 12 residues long. J lost 7 bases, V lost 7 bases, and 6 bases had no gene match. The germline V gene encodes CDR1 LGHNA and CDR2 YNFKEQ.

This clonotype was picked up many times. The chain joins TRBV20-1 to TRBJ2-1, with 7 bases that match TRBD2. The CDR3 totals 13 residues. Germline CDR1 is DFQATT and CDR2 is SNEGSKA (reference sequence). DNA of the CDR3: TGCAGCTCCTCGGGCGGGAGATGGGATGAGCAGTTCTTC. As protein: CSSSGGRWDEQFF.

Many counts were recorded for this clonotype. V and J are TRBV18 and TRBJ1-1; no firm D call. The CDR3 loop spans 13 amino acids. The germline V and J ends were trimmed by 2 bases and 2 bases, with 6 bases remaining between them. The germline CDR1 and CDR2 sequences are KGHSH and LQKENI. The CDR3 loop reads CASSPVSNTEAFF. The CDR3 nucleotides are TGTGCCAGCTCACCAGTATCAAACACTGAAGCTTTCTTT.

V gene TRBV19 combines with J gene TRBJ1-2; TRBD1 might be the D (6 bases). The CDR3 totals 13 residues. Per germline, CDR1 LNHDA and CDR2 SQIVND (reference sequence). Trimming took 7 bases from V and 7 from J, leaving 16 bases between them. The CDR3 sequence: CASTTRGVSGYTF. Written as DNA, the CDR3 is TGTGCCAGTACCACCAGGGGAGTGAGTGGCTACACCTTC.

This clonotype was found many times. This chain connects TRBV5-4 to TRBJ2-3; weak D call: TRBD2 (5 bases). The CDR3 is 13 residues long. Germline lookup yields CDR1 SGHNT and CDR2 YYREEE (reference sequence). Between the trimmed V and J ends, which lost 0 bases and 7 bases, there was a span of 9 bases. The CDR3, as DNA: TGTGCCAGCAGCTTGGGGGAGCGATATACGCAGTATTTT. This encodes CASSLGERYTQYF.

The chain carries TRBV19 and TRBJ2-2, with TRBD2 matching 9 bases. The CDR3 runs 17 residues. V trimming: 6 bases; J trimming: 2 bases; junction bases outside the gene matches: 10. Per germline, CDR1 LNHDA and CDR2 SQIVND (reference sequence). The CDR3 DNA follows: TGTGCCAGTAGGCTCCTAGCGGGGATTACAAACACCGGGGAGCTGTTTTTT. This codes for CASRLLAGITNTGELFF. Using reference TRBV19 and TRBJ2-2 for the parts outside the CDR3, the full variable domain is DGGITQSPKYLFRKEGQNVTLSCEQNLNHDAMYWYRQDPGQGLRLIYYSQIVNDFQKGDIAEGYSVSREKKESFPLTVTSAQKNPTAFYLCASRLLAGITNTGELFFGEGSRLTVL.

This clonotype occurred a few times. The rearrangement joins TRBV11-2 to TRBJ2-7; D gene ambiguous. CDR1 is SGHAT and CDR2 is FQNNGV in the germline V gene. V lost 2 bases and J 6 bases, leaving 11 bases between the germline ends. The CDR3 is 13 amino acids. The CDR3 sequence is CASSLSSVGEQYF. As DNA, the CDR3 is TGTGCCAGCAGCTTATCGTCTGTAGGCGAGCAGTACTTC. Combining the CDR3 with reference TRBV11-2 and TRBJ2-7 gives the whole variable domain EAGVAQSPRYKIIEKRQSVAFWCNPISGHATLYWYQQILGQGPKLLIQFQNNGVVDDSQLPKDRFSAERLKGVDSTLKIQPAKLEDSAVYLCASSLSSVGEQYFGPGTRLTVT.

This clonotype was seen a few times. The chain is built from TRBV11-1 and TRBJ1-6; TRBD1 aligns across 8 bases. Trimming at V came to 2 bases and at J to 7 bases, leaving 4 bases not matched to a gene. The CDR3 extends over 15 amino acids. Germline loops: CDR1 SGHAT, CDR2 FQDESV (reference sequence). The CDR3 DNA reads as TGTGCCAGCAGCTTATACAACAGGGGGAATTCACCCCTCCACTTT. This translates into CASSLYNRGNSPLHF.

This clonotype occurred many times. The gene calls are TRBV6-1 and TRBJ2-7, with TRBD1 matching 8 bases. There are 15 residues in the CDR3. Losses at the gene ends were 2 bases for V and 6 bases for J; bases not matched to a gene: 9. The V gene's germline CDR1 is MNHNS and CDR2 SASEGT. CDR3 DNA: TGTGCCAGCAGTGAAAGAAGGACAGGGAGTGGCGAGCAGTACTTC. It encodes CASSERRTGSGEQYF.

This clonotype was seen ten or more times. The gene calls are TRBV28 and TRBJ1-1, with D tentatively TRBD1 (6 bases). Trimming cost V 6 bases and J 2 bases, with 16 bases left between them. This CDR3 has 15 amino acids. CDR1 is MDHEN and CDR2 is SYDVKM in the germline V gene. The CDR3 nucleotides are TGTGCCAGCAGCCCCGGGACACAGGGAAACACTGAAGCTTTCTTT. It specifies CASSPGTQGNTEAFF.

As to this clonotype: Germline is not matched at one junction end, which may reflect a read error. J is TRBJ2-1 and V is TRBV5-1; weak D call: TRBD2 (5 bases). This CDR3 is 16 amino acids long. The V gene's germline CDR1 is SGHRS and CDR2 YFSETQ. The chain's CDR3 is CASSRTIFSVSDEQLF. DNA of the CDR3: TGCGCCAGCAGCCGGACCATCTTTAGCGTTTCTGATGAGCAGCTCTTC.

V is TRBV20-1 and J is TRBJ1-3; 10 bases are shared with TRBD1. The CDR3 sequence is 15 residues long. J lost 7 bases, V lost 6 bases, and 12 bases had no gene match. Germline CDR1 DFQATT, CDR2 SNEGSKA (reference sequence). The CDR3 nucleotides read TGCAGTGCAAGATCGGGACAGGGGCGAAGTAACACCATATATTTT. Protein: CSARSGQGRSNTIYF.

The CDR3 DNA sequence: TGCAGTGCTAGAGCAGACGGGGAGCTGTTTTTT. It is translated as CSARADGELFF. The gene calls are TRBV20-1 and TRBJ2-2; D is ambiguous. Germline assignment: CDR1 DFQATT and CDR2 SNEGSKA (reference sequence). The CDR3 contains 11 residues. V lost 1 base to trimming and J lost 7 bases, with 4 bases between them.

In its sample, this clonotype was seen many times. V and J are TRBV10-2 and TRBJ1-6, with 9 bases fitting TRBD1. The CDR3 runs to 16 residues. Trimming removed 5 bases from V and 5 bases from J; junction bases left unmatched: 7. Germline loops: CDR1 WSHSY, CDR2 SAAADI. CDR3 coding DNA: TGCGCCAGCAGTTACAGGGGGCCCTATAATAATTCACCCCTCCACTTT. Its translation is CASSYRGPYNNSPLHF.

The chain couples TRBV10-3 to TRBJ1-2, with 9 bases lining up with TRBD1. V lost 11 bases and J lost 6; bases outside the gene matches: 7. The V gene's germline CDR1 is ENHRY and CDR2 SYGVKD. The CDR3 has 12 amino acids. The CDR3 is CAVTGGIDGYTF. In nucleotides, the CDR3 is TGTGCCGTTACAGGGGGCATTGATGGCTACACCTTC.

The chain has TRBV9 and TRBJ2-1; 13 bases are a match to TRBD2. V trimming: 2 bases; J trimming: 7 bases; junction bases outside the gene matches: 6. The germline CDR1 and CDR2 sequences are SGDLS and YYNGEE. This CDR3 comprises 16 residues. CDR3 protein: CASSVGTSGIANEQFF. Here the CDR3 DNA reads TGTGCCAGCAGCGTCGGGACTAGCGGGATCGCGAATGAGCAGTTCTTC.

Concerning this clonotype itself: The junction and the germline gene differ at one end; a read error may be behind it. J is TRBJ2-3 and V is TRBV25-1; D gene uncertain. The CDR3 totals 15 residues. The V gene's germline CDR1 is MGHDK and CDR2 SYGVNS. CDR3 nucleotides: TGTGCCAGCAGCGAATTAACCCGGCTGGCAGATACACAGTATTTT. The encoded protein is CASSELTRLADTQYF.

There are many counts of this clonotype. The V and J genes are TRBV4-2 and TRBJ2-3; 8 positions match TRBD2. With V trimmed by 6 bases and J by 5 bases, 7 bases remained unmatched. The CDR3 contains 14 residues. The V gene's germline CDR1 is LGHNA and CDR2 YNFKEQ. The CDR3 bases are TGTGCCAGCAGGTTTAGCGGGGATGGAGATACGCAGTATTTT. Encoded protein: CASRFSGDGDTQYF.

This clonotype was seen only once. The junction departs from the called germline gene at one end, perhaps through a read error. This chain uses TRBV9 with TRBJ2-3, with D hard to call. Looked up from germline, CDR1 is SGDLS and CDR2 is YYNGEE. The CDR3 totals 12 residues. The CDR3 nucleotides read TGTGTCAGCAGCGTAGGAGCAGATACGCAGTATTTT. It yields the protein CVSSVGADTQYF.

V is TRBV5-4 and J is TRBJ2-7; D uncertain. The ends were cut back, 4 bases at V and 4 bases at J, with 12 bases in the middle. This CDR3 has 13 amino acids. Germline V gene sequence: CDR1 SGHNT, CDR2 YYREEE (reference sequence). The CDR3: CASSRVSSYEQYF. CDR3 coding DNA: TGTGCCAGCAGCCGGGTCAGTTCTTACGAGCAGTACTTC.

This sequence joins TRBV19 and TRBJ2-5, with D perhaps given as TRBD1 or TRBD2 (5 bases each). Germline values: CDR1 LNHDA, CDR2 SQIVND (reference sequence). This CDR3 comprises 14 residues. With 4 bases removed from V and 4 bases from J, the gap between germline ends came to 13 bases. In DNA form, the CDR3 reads TGTGCCAGTAGTAGGTGGGAGAGGGGAGAGACCCAGTACTTC. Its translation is CASSRWERGETQYF.